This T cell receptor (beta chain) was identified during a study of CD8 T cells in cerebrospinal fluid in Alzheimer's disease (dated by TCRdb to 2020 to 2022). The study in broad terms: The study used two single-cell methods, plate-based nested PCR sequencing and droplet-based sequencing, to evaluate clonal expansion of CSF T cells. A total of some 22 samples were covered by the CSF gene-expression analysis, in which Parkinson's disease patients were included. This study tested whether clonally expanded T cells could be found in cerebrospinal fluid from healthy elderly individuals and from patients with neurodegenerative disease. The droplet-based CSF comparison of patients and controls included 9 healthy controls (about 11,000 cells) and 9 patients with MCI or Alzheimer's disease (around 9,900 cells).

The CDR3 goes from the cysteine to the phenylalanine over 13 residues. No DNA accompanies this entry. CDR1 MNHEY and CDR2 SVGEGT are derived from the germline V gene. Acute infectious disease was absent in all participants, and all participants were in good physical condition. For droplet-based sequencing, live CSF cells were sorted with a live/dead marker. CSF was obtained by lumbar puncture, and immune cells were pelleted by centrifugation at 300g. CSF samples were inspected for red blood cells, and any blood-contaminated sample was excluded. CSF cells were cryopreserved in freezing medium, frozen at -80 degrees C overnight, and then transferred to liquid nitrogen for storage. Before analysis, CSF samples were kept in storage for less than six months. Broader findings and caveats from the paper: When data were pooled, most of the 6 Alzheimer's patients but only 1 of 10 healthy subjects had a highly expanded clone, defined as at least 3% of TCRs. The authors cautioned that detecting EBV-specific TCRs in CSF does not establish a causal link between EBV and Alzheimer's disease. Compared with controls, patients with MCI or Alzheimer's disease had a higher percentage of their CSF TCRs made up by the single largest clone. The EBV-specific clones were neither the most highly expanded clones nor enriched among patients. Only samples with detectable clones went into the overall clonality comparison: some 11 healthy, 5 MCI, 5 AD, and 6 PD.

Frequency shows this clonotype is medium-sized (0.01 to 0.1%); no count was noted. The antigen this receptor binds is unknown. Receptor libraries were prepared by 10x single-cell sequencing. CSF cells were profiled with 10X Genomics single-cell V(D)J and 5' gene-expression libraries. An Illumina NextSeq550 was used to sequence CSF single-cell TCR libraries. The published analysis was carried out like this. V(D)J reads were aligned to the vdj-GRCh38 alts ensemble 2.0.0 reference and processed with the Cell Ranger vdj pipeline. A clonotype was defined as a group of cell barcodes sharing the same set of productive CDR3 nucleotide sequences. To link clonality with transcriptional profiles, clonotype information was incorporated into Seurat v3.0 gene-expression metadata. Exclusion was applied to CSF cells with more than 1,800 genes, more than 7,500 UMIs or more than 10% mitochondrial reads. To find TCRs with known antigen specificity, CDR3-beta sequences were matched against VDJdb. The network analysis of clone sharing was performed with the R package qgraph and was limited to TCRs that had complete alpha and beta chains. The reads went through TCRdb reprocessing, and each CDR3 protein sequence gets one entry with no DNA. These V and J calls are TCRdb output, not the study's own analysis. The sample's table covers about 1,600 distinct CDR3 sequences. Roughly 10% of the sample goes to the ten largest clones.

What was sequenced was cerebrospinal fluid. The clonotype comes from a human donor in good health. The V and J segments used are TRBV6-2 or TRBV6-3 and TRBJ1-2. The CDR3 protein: CASSYEATYGYTF.